This T cell receptor (beta chain) was observed in a study of blood T cell repertoires in COVID-19 (dated by TCRdb to about 2020). Looking at the study overall: The collaborator samples originated in the United States, Italy and Spain and spanned the acute and convalescent phases of COVID-19. The material from the prospective study consisted of cDNA or gDNA derived from T cells, B-cell-depleted T cells, or PBMCs. Deeply sampled blood TCRbeta repertoires from subjects exposed to, actively infected with, or recovered from COVID-19 were included in the dataset. Where available, HLA class I and class II types were taken from metadata supplied by the sample provider and were not determined by assay-based typing. The samples were drawn from the first 160 participants of the ongoing ImmuneRACE study and from over a thousand subjects provided by 6 global collaborators. A freely available public database, intended as a resource for researchers studying the immune response to SARS-CoV-2, is where the repertoires were released. Nearly every sample came with metadata listing a de-identified subject ID, COVID-19 status, age in years and sex.

V is cut back by 2 bases and J by 8 bases, with 9 bases in the junction unmatched. There are 15 amino acids in the CDR3, from cysteine to phenylalanine inclusive. This entry keeps only the CDR3 DNA: 45 bases, framed from base 1. CDR1 and CDR2 were assigned from the germline V gene (reference sequence) as LNHDA and SQIVND. TCRbeta CDR3 regions were amplified from genomic DNA using the immunoSEQ Assay, a bias-controlled multiplex PCR. On the authors' methods: The number of nucleated cells in each sample was estimated by amplification of reference gene primers within the assay. Sequence reads were collapsed and filtered to measure the absolute abundance of every unique TCRbeta CDR3 rearrangement. For each sample, productive Simpson clonality was calculated as the square root of Simpson's diversity index across productive rearrangements. TCRdb obtained this table from immuneACCESS and retained in-frame rearrangements with V and J assigned. These tables miss some clones; where compared with another copy, unresolved V genes account for less than half of the shortfall, and the remainder is unexplained. V, J and clone size derive from that table, while D and trimming were established from the DNA sequence. The sample records roughly 250,000 clones, approximately 84% of which are singletons. The top ten clonotypes cover around 4% of the sample.

Beyond this particular receptor, the publication reports: The amount of clinical and demographic metadata varied by source and participant and was provided uncurated.

Collaborating institutions collected whole blood in K2EDTA tubes following their own protocols. For TCRbeta analysis, collaborator samples were shipped as frozen whole blood, as isolated PBMCs, or as DNA extracted from either sample type. As for this clone: This receptor's antigen is unknown. Qualities for individual bases were not recorded, and no much larger clone is one base off.

The clonotype originates from a man between 45 and 60 years old with acute or convalescent COVID-19. The receptor chain draws on TRBV19 and TRBJ1-5, and 7 junctional nucleotides match TRBD1. Input material: peripheral blood. The DNA reads as follows: TGTGCCAGTAGTATAAGGGGGACAGCTAAGGAGCCCCAGCATTTT. Translation gives CASSIRGTAKEPQHF.